This T cell receptor (beta chain) was profiled in a study of shared clonotypes between healthy human individuals. Study-level information: Plates per donor: three CD4 naive, three CD4 memory, two CD8 naive, one CD8 memory. Study results and caveats: Sampling involved blood alone; tissue repertoires likely differ.

Several immunoSEQ 96-well plates shared each subset's DNA, each plate a replicate. Profiling relied on immunoSEQ multiplex PCR, and the TCRdb table lists in-frame clones only, not all of them. This sample has around 2,000,000 clones, with 90% to 95% found just once. Germline V gives CDR1 SGHDT, CDR2 YYEEEE. The length of the CDR3 is 17 residues. V lost 1 base to trimming and J lost 3 bases, with 20 bases between them. As regards this clone: No antigen is known for it.

The sequence was collected from a man aged 18 to 29 in good health. The chain couples TRBV5-6 to TRBJ2-7; D unclear. Sample: naive CD4+ T cells sorted from blood. Stated subset: CD45RA+ positively selected. The DNA of the CDR3 is TGTGCCAGCAGCTTGATGGCTTGGTCACCCCTACTCTACGAGCAGTACTTC. The encoded protein is CASSLMAWSPLLYEQYF. Full variable domain (rest looked up from reference TRBV5-6 and TRBJ2-7): DAGVTQSPTHLIKTRGQQVTLRCSPKSGHDTVSWYQQALGQGPQFIFQYYEEEERQRGNFPDRFSGHQFPNYSSELNVNALLLGDSALYLCASSLMAWSPLLYEQYFGPGTRLTVT.